This is a list of T cell receptor beta chains from one sample in a study of graft-versus-host responses after intestinal transplantation. Using immunoSEQ multiplex PCR, the repertoire was profiled, and TCRdb retains in-frame clones only, with some absent. The sample contains 4,500 to 6,500 clones, roughly 27% of which appear only once. The specimen comprised alloreactive CD4+ T cells from a mixed lymphocyte reaction culture, sampled before transplantation. Receptors originate from a human patient who was an organ donor for intestinal transplantation. Each CDR3 is given with its conserved first and last residue. The D gene is left open where the match is weak.

J gene | V gene | D gene | CDR3 protein
TRBJ1-3 | TRBV6-6 | . | CASRRGTRSGNTIYF
TRBJ1-6 | TRBV6-6 | . | CASSLGRINSPLHF
TRBJ1-2 | TRBV4-3 | . | CASSQDFGRYGYTF
TRBJ2-7 | TRBV10-3 | TRBD1 | CAISGNRGNEQYF
TRBJ2-1 | TRBV7-9 | TRBD2 | CASSLGLAGREQFF
TRBJ2-1 | TRBV7-3 | TRBD2 | CASSLTGLVDNEQFF
TRBJ2-2 | TRBV18 | . | CASSLVTGNTGELFF
TRBJ2-7 | TRBV7-2 | . | CASSLILLSEQYF
TRBJ2-7 | TRBV6-5 | . | CASSRSYEQYF
TRBJ1-2 | TRBV19 | . | CASSEALQSYGYTF
TRBJ2-7 | TRBV7-7 | . | CASSRRGGYEQYF
TRBJ1-2 | TRBV28 | TRBD1 | CASSSAGTGGQGYTF
. | TRBV5-5 | TRBD1 | CASSLGTGAVYEQYF
TRBJ1-3 | TRBV29-1 | TRBD1 | CSVERDSSGNTIYF
TRBJ1-1 | TRBV28 | . | CASSLDEGIGAFF
TRBJ1-6 | TRBV11-2 | . | CASSLSSTASLGPLHF
TRBJ2-2 | TRBV5-1 | . | CASSFGQPAGELFF
TRBJ2-7 | TRBV5-1 | . | CASSPGISYEQYF
TRBJ1-2 | TRBV6-1 | . | CASSEARGRDGYGYTF
TRBJ1-2 | TRBV28 | TRBD1 | CASSLPWTGNYGYTF
TRBJ2-1 | TRBV21-1 | . | CASLSGLRNEQFF
TRBJ2-1 | TRBV15 | . | CATSRPPTAYNEQFF
TRBJ2-7 | TRBV6-6 | TRBD2 | CASNRVGGASYEQYF
TRBJ2-7 | TRBV25-1 | TRBD1 | CASSEYPTGTGCYEQYF
TRBJ2-7 | TRBV18 | TRBD2 | CASHRGGLGEQYF
TRBJ1-1 | TRBV6-6 | . | CASSRNSNTEAFF
TRBJ2-1 | TRBV12-2 | . | CASRLALTSGTSYNEQFF
TRBJ1-2 | TRBV5-4 | . | CASSLGGGAGYTF
TRBJ2-1 | TRBV19 | TRBD1 | CASSILGTGAYNEQFF
TRBJ2-1 | TRBV30 | TRBD2 | CAWSVRLAGGNEQFF
TRBJ2-7 | TRBV5-1 | TRBD1 | CASSVTGGKSLEQYF
TRBJ2-7 | TRBV18 | TRBD2 | CASSPASGNLYEQYF
TRBJ1-3 | TRBV11-3 | . | CASSFTLGNTIYF
TRBJ2-3 | TRBV10-3 | TRBD2 | CAISESAGGGDTQYF
TRBJ2-5 | TRBV5-1 | TRBD2 | CASSLPGGAWETQYF
TRBJ2-1 | TRBV25-1 | . | CASSEYNEQFF
TRBJ1-3 | TRBV5-6 | . | CASSLILGSSGNTIYF
TRBJ1-1 | TRBV18 | TRBD1 | CASSPRTGTTEAFF
TRBJ1-2 | TRBV6-5 | TRBD1 | CASNRNDRGYGYTF
TRBJ2-7 | TRBV7-3 | . | CASSLPRQGLLYEQYF
TRBJ2-6 | TRBV1 | . | CTSRVLRLCTNRANVLTF